The rows below give T cell receptor beta chains drawn from one sample of a study of blood T cell repertoires in COVID-19. Repertoires were generated with immunoSEQ multiplex PCR, while TCRdb's copy carries only in-frame clones and drops some. The data contain a few hundred thousand clones, roughly 85% of them singletons. The sample comprised peripheral blood. These receptors originate from a woman aged 18-29 years with acute or convalescent COVID-19. Each CDR3 is given with its conserved first and last residue. Each record gives: D gene, V gene, clone size, J gene, CDR3 DNA, CDR3 protein. The D gene is left open where the match is weak. Clone sizes are given selectively: once, few, many, or a class where the clone is expanded.

>TRBD2|TRBV19|-|TRBJ2-7
TGTGCCAGTGGTGAGCGGGGAGTTCACCACGAGCAGTACTTC
CASGERGVHHEQYF
>-|TRBV9|-|TRBJ1-3
TGTGCCAGCACAGGGTCGAGCGCTGGAAACACCATATATTTT
CASTGSSAGNTIYF
>-|TRBV3-1/TRBV3-2|-|TRBJ1-1
TGTGCCAGCAGCCAAGGCCGGTACACTGAAGCTTTCTTT
CASSQGRYTEAFF
>TRBD2|TRBV5-1|-|TRBJ2-7
TGCGCCACGAAGTCCGGGACTAGCTCCCACGAGCAGTACTTC
CATKSGTSSHEQYF
>-|TRBV11-2|-|TRBJ2-2
TGTGCCAGCAGCTCCCTATCCAGGCGAAACACCGGGGAGCTGTTTTTT
CASSSLSRRNTGELFF
>TRBD1|TRBV11-2|once|TRBJ2-7
TGTGCCAGCAGCCCAGCAGCTGACAGGGGCGATTTGTACTTC
CASSPAADRGDLYF
>TRBD1|TRBV9|few|TRBJ1-5
TGTGCCAGCAGCGCGGGGACAGGGGGTAGCAATCAGCCCCAGCATTTT
CASSAGTGGSNQPQHF
>TRBD2|TRBV5-1|-|TRBJ2-1
TGCGCCAGCAGCCTGACTAGCGGGGGGTTTTACAATGAGCAGTTCTTC
CASSLTSGGFYNEQFF
>-|TRBV5-1|-|TRBJ2-1
TGCGCCAGCAGCTCTCTCCAGGGTGGCGATGAGCAGTTCTTC
CASSSLQGGDEQFF
>-|TRBV15|-|TRBJ2-3
TGTGCCACCAGCAGTTCCCGACAGACCACAGATACGCAGTATTTT
CATSSSRQTTDTQYF
>-|TRBV14|-|TRBJ2-3
TGTGCCAGCAGCCACTTTGGAGCAGATACGCAGTATTTT
CASSHFGADTQYF
>TRBD1|TRBV7-9|-|TRBJ2-2
TGTGCCAGCAGCTTCGACAGGGTCGCCGGGGAGCTGTTTTTT
CASSFDRVAGELFF
>-|TRBV29-1|-|TRBJ1-4
TGCAGCGTAGGGGTACGGGGGGCGCGAGAAAAACTGTTTTTT
CSVGVRGAREKLFF
>-|TRBV21-1|-|TRBJ1-5
TGTGCCAGCAGCACAGGTGCGGGTTTCCGCAATCAGCCCCAGCATTTT
CASSTGAGFRNQPQHF
>-|TRBV2|-|TRBJ1-5
TGTGCCAGCAGTGACTGGGGGGGGTATAGCAATCAGCCCCAGCATTTT
CASSDWGGYSNQPQHF
>-|TRBV9|-|TRBJ2-1
TGTGCCAGCAGCGTAGGGAGCCGGCTAGGAAATGAGCAGTTCTTC
CASSVGSRLGNEQFF
>TRBD1|TRBV19|-|TRBJ1-4
TGTGCCAGTAGTACCCGGGACAGTGAAAAACTGTTTTTT
CASSTRDSEKLFF
>TRBD2|TRBV11-2|-|TRBJ2-5
TGTGCCAGCAGCTTAGGTAGCGGGCCACGGCGAGAGACCCAGTACTTC
CASSLGSGPRRETQYF
>-|TRBV12-1|-|TRBJ1-5
TGTGCCAGCAGCACTAATCAGCCCCAGCATTTT
CASSTNQPQHF
>-|TRBV12-5|-|TRBJ1-1
TGTGCTAGTGGTTTGGTGCGTGAGGTGGCGAACACTGAAGCTTTCTTT
CASGLVREVANTEAFF
>-|TRBV6-4|-|TRBJ1-1
TGTGCCAGCAGACAGGGCATTAGAGACACTGAAGCTTTCTTT
CASRQGIRDTEAFF
>-|TRBV6-6|-|TRBJ1-1
TGTGCCAGCAGTGGACAGAGGAACACTGAAGCTTTCTTT
CASSGQRNTEAFF
>-|TRBV18|-|TRBJ2-5
TGTGCCAGCTCACCCCTGTACCAAGAGACCCAGTACTTC
CASSPLYQETQYF
>-|TRBV27|-|TRBJ1-5
TGTGCCACCGGACAAATCGGTACAGATCAGCCCCAGCATTTT
CATGQIGTDQPQHF
>TRBD1|TRBV4-2|-|TRBJ1-3
TGTGCCAGCAGCCAAGATCCCAGCCAGACAGGGACTGGAAACACCATATATTTT
CASSQDPSQTGTGNTIYF
>-|TRBV28|-|TRBJ2-2
TGTGCCAGCAGTTTATTGGGGGCTAACACCGGGGAGCTGTTTTTT
CASSLLGANTGELFF
>-|TRBV6-6|-|TRBJ1-2
TGTGCCAGCAGCCGGGATTATGGCTACACCTTC
CASSRDYGYTF
>-|TRBV27|-|TRBJ1-2
TGTGCCAGCATCGGGAATGGCTACACCTTC
CASIGNGYTF
>-|TRBV19|-|TRBJ1-1
TGTGCCAGTAGTATCGGTGGGCAGGAGGGCACTGAAGCTTTCTTT
CASSIGGQEGTEAFF